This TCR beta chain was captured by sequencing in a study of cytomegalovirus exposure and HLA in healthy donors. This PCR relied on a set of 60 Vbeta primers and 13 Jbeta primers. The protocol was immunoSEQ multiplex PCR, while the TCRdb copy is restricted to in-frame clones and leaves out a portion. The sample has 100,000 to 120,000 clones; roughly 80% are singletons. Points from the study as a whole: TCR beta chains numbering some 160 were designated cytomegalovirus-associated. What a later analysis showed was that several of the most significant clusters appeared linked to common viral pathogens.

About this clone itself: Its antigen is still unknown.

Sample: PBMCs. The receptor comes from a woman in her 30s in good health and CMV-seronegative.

CDR3 protein: CASSWGGVNYGYTF. CDR3 bases: TGTGCCAGCAGTTGGGGAGGGGTTAACTATGGCTACACCTTC. The rearrangement joins TRBV6-5 to TRBJ1-2; possible D gene TRBD1, 5 bases. CDR1 MNHEY and CDR2 SVGAGI come from the germline V gene. The CDR3 loop spans 14 amino acids. Deletions cut 4 bases from V and 1 base from J, with 10 bases between.